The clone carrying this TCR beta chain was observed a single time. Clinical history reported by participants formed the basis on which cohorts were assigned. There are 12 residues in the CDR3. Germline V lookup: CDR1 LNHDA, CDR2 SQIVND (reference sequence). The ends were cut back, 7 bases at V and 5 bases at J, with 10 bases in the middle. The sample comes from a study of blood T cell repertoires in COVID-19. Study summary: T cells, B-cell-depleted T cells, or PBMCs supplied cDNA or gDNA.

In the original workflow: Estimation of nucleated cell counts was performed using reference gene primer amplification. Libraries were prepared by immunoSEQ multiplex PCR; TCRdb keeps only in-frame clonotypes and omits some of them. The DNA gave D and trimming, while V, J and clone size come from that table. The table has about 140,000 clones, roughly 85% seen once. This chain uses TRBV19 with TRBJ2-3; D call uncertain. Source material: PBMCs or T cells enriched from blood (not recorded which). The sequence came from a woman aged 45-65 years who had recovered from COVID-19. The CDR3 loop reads CASKTLGDTQYF. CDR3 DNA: TGTGCCAGTAAAACTCTCGGAGATACGCAGTATTTT.